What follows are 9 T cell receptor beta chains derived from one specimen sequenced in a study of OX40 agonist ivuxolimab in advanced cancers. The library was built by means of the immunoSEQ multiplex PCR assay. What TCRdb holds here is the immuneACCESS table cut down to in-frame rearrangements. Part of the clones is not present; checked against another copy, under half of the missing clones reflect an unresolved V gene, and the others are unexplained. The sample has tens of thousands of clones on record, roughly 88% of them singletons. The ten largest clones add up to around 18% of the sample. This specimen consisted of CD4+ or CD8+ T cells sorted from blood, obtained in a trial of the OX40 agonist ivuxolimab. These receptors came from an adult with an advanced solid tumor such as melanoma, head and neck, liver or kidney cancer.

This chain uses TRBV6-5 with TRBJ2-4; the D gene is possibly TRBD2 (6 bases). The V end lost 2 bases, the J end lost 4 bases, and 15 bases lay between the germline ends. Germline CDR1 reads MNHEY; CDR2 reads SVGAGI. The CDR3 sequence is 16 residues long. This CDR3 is CASSYGGMGVKNIQYF. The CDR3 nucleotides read TGTGCCAGCAGTTACGGGGGGATGGGGGTAAAAAACATTCAGTACTTC.

The CDR3 DNA reads as TGCGCCAGCAGTGAGGGTTTCCCTGGGGATGAGCAGTTCTTC. It translates to CASSEGFPGDEQFF. The chain couples TRBV10-1 to TRBJ2-1; D is uncertain. This CDR3 contains 14 residues. Trimming shortened V by 2 bases and J by 8 bases, and 13 bases separated the two germline ends. From germline, CDR1 is WNHNN and CDR2 SYGVQD (reference sequence).

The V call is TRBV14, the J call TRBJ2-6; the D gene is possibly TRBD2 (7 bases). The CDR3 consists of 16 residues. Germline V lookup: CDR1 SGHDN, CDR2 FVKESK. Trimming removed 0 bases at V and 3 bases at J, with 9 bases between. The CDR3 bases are TGTGCCAGCAGCCAAGAGGGGGGGCTTGGGGCCAACGTCCTGACTTTC. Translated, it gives CASSQEGGLGANVLTF.

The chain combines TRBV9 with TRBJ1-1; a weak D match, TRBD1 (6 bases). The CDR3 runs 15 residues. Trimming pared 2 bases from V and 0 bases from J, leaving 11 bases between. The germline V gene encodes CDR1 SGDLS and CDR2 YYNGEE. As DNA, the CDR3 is TGTGCCAGCAGCGTCGCAGGGGCTATGAACACTGAAGCTTTCTTT. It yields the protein CASSVAGAMNTEAFF.

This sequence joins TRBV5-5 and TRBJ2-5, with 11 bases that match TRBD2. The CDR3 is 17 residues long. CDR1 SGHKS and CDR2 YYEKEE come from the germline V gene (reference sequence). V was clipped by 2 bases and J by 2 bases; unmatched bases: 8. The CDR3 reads CASSFPLSGGDQETQYF. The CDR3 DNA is TGTGCCAGCAGCTTCCCCCTTAGCGGGGGGGATCAAGAGACCCAGTACTTC.

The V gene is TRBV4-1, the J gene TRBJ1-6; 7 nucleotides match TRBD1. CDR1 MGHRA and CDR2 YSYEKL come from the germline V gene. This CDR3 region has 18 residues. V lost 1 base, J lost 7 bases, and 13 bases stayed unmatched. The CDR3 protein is CASSQVQKRDRENSPLHF. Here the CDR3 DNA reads TGCGCCAGCAGCCAAGTTCAGAAAAGGGACAGAGAAAATTCACCCCTCCACTTT.

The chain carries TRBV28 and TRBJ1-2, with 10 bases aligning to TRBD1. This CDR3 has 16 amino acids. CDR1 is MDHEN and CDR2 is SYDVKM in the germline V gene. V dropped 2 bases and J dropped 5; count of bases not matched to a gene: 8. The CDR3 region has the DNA TGTGCCAGCAGTTTAGCGGTGACAGGGGGCTCGTATGGCTACACCTTC. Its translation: CASSLAVTGGSYGYTF.

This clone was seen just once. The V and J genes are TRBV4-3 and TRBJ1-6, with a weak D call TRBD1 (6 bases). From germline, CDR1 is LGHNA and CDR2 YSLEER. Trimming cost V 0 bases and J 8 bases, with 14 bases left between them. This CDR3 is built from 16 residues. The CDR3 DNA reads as TGCGCCAGCAGCCAAGATAGTACAGGGTTGTATTCACCCCTCCACTTT. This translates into CASSQDSTGLYSPLHF.

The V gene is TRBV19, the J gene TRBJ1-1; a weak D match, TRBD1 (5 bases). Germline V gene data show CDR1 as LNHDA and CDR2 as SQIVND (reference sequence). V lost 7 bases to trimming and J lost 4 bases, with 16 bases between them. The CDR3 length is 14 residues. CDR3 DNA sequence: TGTGCCAGTACCTCGGGGGGGGGACCCACTGAAGCTTTCTTT. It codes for CASTSGGGPTEAFF.